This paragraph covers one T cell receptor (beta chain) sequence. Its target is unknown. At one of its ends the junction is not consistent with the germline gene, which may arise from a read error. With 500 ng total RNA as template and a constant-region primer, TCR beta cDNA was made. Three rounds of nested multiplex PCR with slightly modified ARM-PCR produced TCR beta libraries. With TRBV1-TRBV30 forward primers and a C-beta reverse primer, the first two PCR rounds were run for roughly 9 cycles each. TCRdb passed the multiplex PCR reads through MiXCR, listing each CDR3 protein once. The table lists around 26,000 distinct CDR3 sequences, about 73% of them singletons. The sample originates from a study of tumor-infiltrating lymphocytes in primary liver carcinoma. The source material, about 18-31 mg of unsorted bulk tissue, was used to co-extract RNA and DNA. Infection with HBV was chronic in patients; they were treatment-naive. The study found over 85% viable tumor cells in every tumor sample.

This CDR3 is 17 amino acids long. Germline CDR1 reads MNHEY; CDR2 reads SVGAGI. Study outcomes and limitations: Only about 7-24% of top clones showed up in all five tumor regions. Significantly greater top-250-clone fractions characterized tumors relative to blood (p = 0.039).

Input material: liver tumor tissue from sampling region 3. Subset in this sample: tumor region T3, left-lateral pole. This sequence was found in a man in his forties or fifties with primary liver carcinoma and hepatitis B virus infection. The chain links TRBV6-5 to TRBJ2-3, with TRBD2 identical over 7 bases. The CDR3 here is CAIHEQYGRKETDMQYF. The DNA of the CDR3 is TGTGCCATCCACGAACAGTACGGGAGGAAGGAGACAGATATGCAGTATTTT.